This T cell receptor beta chain was recovered during a study of OX40 agonist ivuxolimab in advanced cancers. Study outcomes and limitations: Antigen specificity was not determined for the expanded peripheral T cells.

The J segment lost 2 bases and the V segment lost 1 base, leaving 6 bases of the junction unmatched. CDR1 and CDR2 from the germline V gene are SEHNR and FQNEAQ (reference sequence). The CDR3 length is 16 residues. About this clone: Its antigen is not identified.

Sequencing was performed with immunoSEQ multiplex PCR; in TCRdb, only in-frame clones are kept and a portion is missing. The table lists about 120,000 clones, 75% to 90% of them singletons. The sequencing used CD4+ or CD8+ T cells sorted from blood, collected in a trial of the OX40 agonist ivuxolimab. This sequence was found in an adult with an advanced solid tumor such as melanoma, head and neck, liver or kidney cancer. The chain links TRBV7-9 to TRBJ2-7, with 9 bases matching TRBD1. The CDR3 reads CASSLGGTGSAYEQYF. The DNA for the CDR3 is TGTGCCAGCAGCTTAGGGGGGACAGGGTCTGCCTACGAGCAGTACTTC.